The T cell receptor (beta chain) described here comes from a study of T cell responses to AZD1222 COVID-19 vaccine. Study results and caveats: Unmutated regions of variants are reportedly targeted by nearly half of spike-specific TCRs.

With 2 bases removed from V and 1 base from J, the gap between germline ends came to 9 bases. This CDR3 is 15 amino acids long. CDR1 and CDR2 (germline): SGHNT, YYREEE (reference sequence). TCRdb keeps only in-frame clones here, not all; method: immunoSEQ multiplex PCR. This repertoire shows about 120,000 clones, 88% found once; its top ten account for around 6.1%. This clone has just one count. Its cognate antigen is unknown. The sequenced sample was peripheral blood, obtained on day 0 of AZD1222 vaccination. The TCR sequence derives from an adult in good health. The V gene is TRBV5-4, the J gene TRBJ2-2; D unclear. CDR3 loop: CASSFEVGNTGELFF. The DNA for the CDR3 is TGTGCCAGCAGCTTTGAGGTGGGGAACACCGGGGAGCTGTTTTTT.